This TCR beta chain was captured in a study of CD8+ T cells in alopecia areata (dated by TCRdb to 2016 to 2019). With respect to the entire study: Treated patients were enrolled in an open-label pilot trial of oral tofacitinib, 5 to 10 mg twice daily, for moderate-to-severe alopecia areata. TCRbeta CDR3 regions were amplified by immunoSEQ multiplex PCR with 35 Vbeta forward and 13 Jbeta reverse primers. To study T cell clonal expansion in alopecia areata, the researchers applied high-throughput TCRbeta sequencing to both the C3H/HeJ mouse model and human patients. Scalp clonality was compared among normal scalp (n=4), patchy alopecia areata scalp (n=8), and alopecia totalis/universalis scalp (n=8). Biopsies were taken from tofacitinib-treated patients at baseline and at 4 and 24 weeks of treatment, and a later scalp biopsy was taken in several of the tofacitinib-treated patients. Patients stayed on tofacitinib for 6 to 18 months and then had 6 months of follow-up off drug so that delayed response and recurrence could be assessed. In treated patients, disease severity was measured using the SALT score, which gives the percentage of scalp surface area affected. Scalp tissue and sorted CD4+ and CD8+ peripheral blood T cells from patchy and totalis/universalis alopecia areata patients and from healthy controls were covered by human TCRbeta sequencing. RNA came from the PAXgene miRNA kit for fixed scalp, the miRNeasy kit for PBMCs, and the RNeasy kit for mouse skin.

The time point label for this specimen denotes: roughly 27 days on oral tofacitinib. The treatment or condition label for this specimen denotes: oral pan-JAK inhibitor, 5-10 mg twice daily. Peripheral blood and lesional scalp punch biopsies were obtained from patients with alopecia areata. Scalp biopsies from humans were placed right away in PAXgene tissue containers for fixation. Paper-wide results and their limitations: Tofacitinib significantly decreased scalp clonality and the number of expanded CD8+ clones among the top 100 scalp clones. Many expanded lesional clones persisted in scalp and blood during tofacitinib treatment, which may partly explain relapse after stopping treatment. Scalp TCR repertoire analysis is complicated because resident alphabeta T cells in normal human skin are also sequenced, whereas mouse skin is dominated by gammadelta T cells. Shared TCR sequences between patients were less evident than in mice, which may be partly attributable to HLA diversity in the patient population. Compared with normal scalp, lesional scalp, particularly in alopecia totalis/universalis, had higher clonality and more expanded CD8+ clones, which suggests antigenic drive. The treated cohort was small, with a single nonresponder, so links between baseline CD8+ expansion and response need larger studies.

To note about this clone: The antigen it recognizes is unknown. Base quality data are lacking; no much larger clone is found one base away.

The method was the immunoSEQ multiplex PCR assay. RNA was extracted from all samples and reverse transcribed into cDNA, which served as template for TCR sequencing. First-strand cDNA was synthesized using SuperScript III with a 2:1 mix of oligo-dT and random hexamers. A synthetic immune receptor repertoire was used to gauge amplification bias, and whatever bias remained was removed computationally. The paper's processing steps were these. After raw reads were preprocessed to remove errors, the CDR3 was defined following IMGT conventions as running from the conserved cysteine to phenylalanine. Clonality was computed as 1 minus the Shannon entropy, with the entropy normalized by log2 of the number of productive unique TCRs. Whether each scalp clone was CD4 or CD8 was inferred by checking scalp TCRbeta sequences against the CD4 and CD8 repertoires from sorted blood. Imported from immuneACCESS, the table was reduced by TCRdb to in-frame sequences with V and J called. These copies leave out some clones; in studies compared against another copy, an unresolved V gene accounts for under half, and the cause of the remainder is not known. V, J and clone size are taken as reported in that table, and D and trimming were inferred from the DNA itself. Present in this sample are about 19,000 clones, about 60% of which were seen just once. Together, the top ten hold around 8% of the sample.

The germline V gene yields SGHTS for CDR1 and YDEGEE for CDR2. The germline ends are 5 bases apart after V is trimmed by 0 bases and J by 2 bases. Reading from cysteine to phenylalanine, the CDR3 counts 13 amino acids. The entry retains the CDR3 DNA only, 39 bases that are in frame from base 1. This chain joins TRBV5-8 to TRBJ1-1, with no confidently assigned D gene. The receptor was isolated from a human donor with alopecia areata. The starting material was skin, obtained at week 4, from a patient treated with tofacitinib. The CDR3 protein: CASSLDFNTEAFF. The DNA sequence is as follows: TGTGCCAGCAGCTTGGACTTTAACACTGAAGCTTTCTTT.